The 28 T cell receptor beta chains below all came from one sample that was sequenced in a study of blood T cells in healthy people across ages. A sample-barcoded 5' primer and a J-beta primer mix were used in a second PCR of about 7 to 12 cycles. TCRdb independently ran MiXCR on the 5' RACE reads; one entry per CDR3 protein. The table lists 1.5 million to 2 million distinct CDR3 sequences, around 48% of them singletons. Material for sequencing was blood. The receptors were sampled from a woman in her thirties or forties in good health.

This clonotype has more than one count but fewer than ten. This sequence joins TRBV28 and TRBJ2-7; 9 bases agree with TRBD1. Germline lookup yields CDR1 MDHEN and CDR2 SYDVKM. CDR3 size: 16 residues. Trimming took 5 bases from V and 4 from J; bases not matched to a gene: 12. The CDR3 loop reads CASSAQTGTGFYEQYF. In DNA form, the CDR3 reads TGTGCCAGCAGTGCCCAAACCGGGACAGGGTTTTACGAGCAGTACTTC.

The chain employs TRBV20-1 and TRBJ1-4; no clear D gene. This CDR3 has 11 amino acids. CDR1 is DFQATT, CDR2 SNEGSKA, per germline (reference sequence). Trimming removed 5 bases at V and 7 bases at J, with 8 bases between. In DNA, the CDR3 is TGCAGTGCTGAGAGAGGTGAAAAACTGTTTTTT. Translating gives CSAERGEKLFF.

This clonotype was recorded a few times. V gene TRBV6-2 or TRBV6-3 combines with J gene TRBJ2-1; TRBD2 matches at 8 bases. CDR3 length: 17 residues. V shed 4 bases and J 4 bases; nucleotides not matched to a gene: 12. Per germline, CDR1 MNHEY and CDR2 SVGEGT. The chain's CDR3 is CASSSLRTSSGYNEQFF. CDR3 bases: TGTGCCAGCAGTTCACTAAGGACTAGCTCGGGATACAATGAGCAGTTCTTC.

This clonotype occurred a few times. The chain uses TRBV20-1 and TRBJ2-5; no clear D gene. Germline values: CDR1 DFQATT, CDR2 SNEGSKA (reference sequence). Trimming cost V 0 bases and J 5 bases, with 13 bases left between them. This CDR3 has 14 amino acids. CDR3 nucleotides: TGCAGTGCTAGAGATCCCCCTAGTGACGAGACCCAGTACTTC. Amino acids: CSARDPPSDETQYF.

This clonotype occurred once. A clone one base away is much larger, so this may be a read error. The gene calls are TRBV5-1 and TRBJ2-3; the D gene is possibly TRBD1 (6 bases). The germline V and J ends were trimmed by 6 bases and 4 bases, with 15 bases remaining between them. This CDR3 spans 14 amino acids. The germline gives CDR1 SGHRS, CDR2 YFSETQ. CDR3 in DNA: TGCGCCAGCAACGTAGGACAGACGGCAGATACGCAGTATTTT. This sequence encodes CASNVGQTADTQYF. The full variable domain, rest sourced from reference TRBV5-1 and TRBJ2-3, is KAGVTQTPRYLIKTRGQQVTLSCSPISGHRSVSWYQQTPGQGLQFLFEYFSETQRNKGNFPGRFSGRQFSNSRSEMNVSTLELGDSALYLCASNVGQTADTQYFGPGTRLTVL.

The V call is TRBV5-1, the J call TRBJ1-5; D unclear. Deletions cut 5 bases from V and 2 bases from J, with 20 bases between. The CDR3 totals 17 residues. Germline CDR1 and CDR2: SGHRS and YFSETQ. The DNA for the CDR3 is TGCGCCAGCAGGGATTCAGTGGGAGCTTTCCGCAATCAGCCCCAGCATTTT. Protein sequence: CASRDSVGAFRNQPQHF.

The rearrangement joins TRBV12-3 or TRBV12-4 to TRBJ2-5; D possibly uses TRBD1 or TRBD2 (6 bases each). Gene TRBJ2-1 matches the end of the DNA better, so the J call may be wrong. This CDR3 is 17 amino acids long. The CDR3 here is CASSLGGGKRYQETQFF. The CDR3 DNA follows: TGTGCCAGCAGTTTAGGAGGGGGGAAAAGGTACCAAGAGACCCAGTTCTTC.

V usage is TRBV20-1 and J usage is TRBJ1-1, with unresolved D. In germline, CDR1 is DFQATT, CDR2 SNEGSKA (reference sequence). The CDR3 is 12 amino acids. V was shortened by 6 bases and J by 11 bases, with 19 bases between the two germline ends. This CDR3 reads CSARTSNGPAFF. The CDR3 nucleotides are TGCAGTGCAAGGACCTCGAATGGCCCCGCTTTCTTT.

The chain combines TRBV9 with TRBJ2-3; 10 bases line up with TRBD1. Germline V CDR1 and CDR2: SGDLS, YYNGEE. V was clipped by 3 bases and J by 4 bases; unmatched bases: 14. The CDR3 has 18 residues. The CDR3 is CASSADLGQGNVADTQYF. The CDR3 nucleotides read TGTGCCAGCAGCGCCGATCTGGGACAGGGGAACGTCGCAGATACGCAGTATTTT.

The genes are TRBV12-3 or TRBV12-4 and TRBJ2-3, with 8 bases fitting TRBD2. The CDR3 runs 14 residues. Trimming cost V 7 bases and J 5 bases; bases outside gene matches: 8. CDR3 coding DNA: TGTGCCAGCATTTACGCGGGGGGCGGAGATACGCAGTATTTT. It is translated as CASIYAGGGDTQYF.

The rearrangement links TRBV14 to TRBJ2-3, with TRBD1 identical over 7 bases. The trim removed 5 bases at V and 7 bases at J, leaving 12 bases unmatched. The CDR3 extends over 15 amino acids. Germline V gene data show CDR1 as SGHDN and CDR2 as FVKESK. The CDR3 DNA reads as TGTGCCAGCAGCGCCCGGGGACAGCTCGGGCATACGCAGTATTTT. Encoded protein: CASSARGQLGHTQYF.

The rearrangement uses TRBV6-5 and TRBJ2-1; D is tentatively TRBD1 or TRBD2 (5 bases each). This CDR3 has 16 amino acids. V was trimmed by 0 bases and J by 3 bases, leaving 12 bases between them. Germline V CDR1 and CDR2: MNHEY, SVGAGI. CDR3 in amino acids: CASSYSSGTVYNEQFF. CDR3 bases: TGTGCCAGCAGTTACTCGTCCGGGACGGTCTACAATGAGCAGTTCTTC.

A remark on this clonotype: A much larger clone sits a single nucleotide away, making a read error possible. This chain uses TRBV5-1 with TRBJ2-7, with a possible D match to TRBD1 (5 bases). The assigned J gene may be wrong: the sequence end matches TRBJ2-5 better. This CDR3 has 15 residues. Germline loops: CDR1 SGHRS, CDR2 YFSETQ. The CDR3: CASSLGGATQGTQYF. DNA for the CDR3: TGCGCCAGCAGCTTGGGTGGGGCGACCCAAGGGACCCAGTACTTC.

The genes are TRBV7-9 and TRBJ2-7; 9 nucleotides line up with TRBD2. CDR1 is SEHNR and CDR2 is FQNEAQ in the germline V gene (reference sequence). J gave up 6 bases and V 5 bases, and 2 bases lay outside the gene matches. CDR3 length equals 12 residues. CDR3 region: CASSGGLAEQYF. The CDR3 coding sequence is TGTGCCAGCAGCGGGGGACTAGCCGAGCAGTACTTC.

The rearrangement links TRBV24-1 to TRBJ1-1, with TRBD1 as a possible D gene (5 bases). Germline-derived CDR1 and CDR2 are KGHDR and SFDVKD. CDR3 length: 16 amino acids. V was clipped by 3 bases and J by 5 bases, with 18 bases between them. CDR3 DNA sequence: TGTGCCACCAGTGATGCTCACAGGAAAATCTGGACTGAAGCTTTCTTT. This gives the protein CATSDAHRKIWTEAFF.

The CDR3 bases are TGTGCCACCAGCAGAGCCATAGCGGGGGGACTGACAGATACGCAGTATTTT. Translation: CATSRAIAGGLTDTQYF. The rearrangement joins TRBV15 to TRBJ2-3; 10 bases are shared with TRBD2. Germline CDR1 LNHNV, CDR2 YYDKDF (reference sequence). The V segment lost 1 base and the J segment 3 bases; nucleotides outside the gene matches: 7. The length of the CDR3 is 17 residues.

This clonotype was picked up a small number of times. The CDR3 protein is CASSQSGVSTDTQYF. The DNA of the CDR3 is TGCGCCAGCAGCCAAAGCGGGGTTAGCACAGATACGCAGTATTTT. The genes are TRBV4-3 and TRBJ2-3, with 7 bases that match TRBD2. CDR1 and CDR2 (germline): LGHNA, YSLEER. The CDR3 has 15 amino acids. V dropped 2 bases and J dropped 0; count of bases not matched to a gene: 2.

The chain has TRBV20-1 and TRBJ2-3; D remains ambiguous. Germline CDR1 is DFQATT and CDR2 is SNEGSKA (reference sequence). V dropped 3 bases and J dropped 6 bases, with 10 bases sitting between them. The CDR3 has 12 residues. The CDR3 nucleotides read TGCAGTGCTAGCATACACAGCGATACGCAGTATTTT. This encodes CSASIHSDTQYF.

This clonotype was counted only a few times. The rearrangement uses TRBV7-9 and TRBJ1-6; no clear D gene. The CDR3 contains 15 residues. From germline, CDR1 is SEHNR and CDR2 FQNEAQ (reference sequence). Trimming removed 5 bases from V and 6 bases from J, with 14 bases in between. The CDR3 DNA reads as TGTGCCAGCAGCCCAGACGTTGCGGCTAATTCACCCCTCCACTTT. Its protein is CASSPDVAANSPLHF.

The chain employs TRBV3-1 and TRBJ2-5; possible D gene TRBD2, 6 bases. The CDR3 is 16 residues long. The ends were cut back, 6 bases at V and 1 base at J, with 18 bases in the middle. Germline lookup yields CDR1 LGHDT and CDR2 YNNKEL (reference sequence). CDR3 loop: CASRPYPGLSQETQYF. The CDR3 DNA is TGTGCCAGCAGACCTTATCCGGGACTGAGCCAAGAGACCCAGTACTTC.

J is TRBJ2-1 and V is TRBV12-5; 13 bases line up with TRBD2. The CDR3 is 15 amino acids. Germline CDR1 is LGHNT and CDR2 is FRNRAP. J gave up 5 bases and V 6 bases, and 4 bases lay outside the gene matches. Here the CDR3 reads CASGTSGGAHNEQFF. The DNA of the CDR3 is TGTGCTAGTGGCACTAGCGGGGGGGCCCACAATGAGCAGTTCTTC. Variable domain in full (rest from reference TRBV12-5 and TRBJ2-1): DARVTQTPRHKVTEMGQEVTMRCQPILGHNTVFWYRQTMMQGLELLAYFRNRAPLDDSGMPKDRFSAEMPDATLATLKIQPSEPRDSAVYFCASGTSGGAHNEQFFGPGTRLTVL.

This clonotype was observed a single time. The chain joins TRBV7-2 to TRBJ1-2; D might be TRBD1 (6 bases). V lost 1 base and J lost 0, with 15 bases in between. CDR3 length: 17 residues. The germline CDR1 and CDR2 sequences are SGHTA and FQGNSA. The CDR3 spells CASSLVGGGASNYGYTF. The CDR3 DNA follows: TGTGCCAGCAGCTTAGTAGGTGGGGGCGCCTCTAACTATGGCTACACCTTC.

The V and J genes are TRBV5-1 and TRBJ2-5; 8 nucleotides align to TRBD1. After removal of 7 bases from V and 4 bases from J, the junction contained 6 bases not matched to a gene. Germline V gives CDR1 SGHRS, CDR2 YFSETQ. The CDR3 has 13 amino acids. This CDR3 is CASARQGTETQYF. The DNA of the CDR3 is TGCGCCAGCGCTCGACAGGGGACAGAGACCCAGTACTTC.

The chain recombines TRBV28 with TRBJ2-1; D ambiguous. This CDR3 is 16 amino acids long. Germline values: CDR1 MDHEN, CDR2 SYDVKM. Between the trimmed V and J ends, which lost 8 bases and 2 bases, there was a span of 19 bases. CDR3 DNA sequence: TGTGCCAGCTTTAATAGTCCCCCGAGGCCCTACAATGAGCAGTTCTTC. Protein sequence: CASFNSPPRPYNEQFF.

This sequence joins TRBV29-1 and TRBJ1-1; D not certain. Germline CDR1 is SQVTM and CDR2 is ANQGSEA. This CDR3 is built from 10 residues. V was pared by 7 bases and J by 6 bases, with 9 bases between. The CDR3 region has the DNA TGCAGCGCCCGGGATTCTGAAGCTTTCTTT. Amino acids: CSARDSEAFF.

This clonotype was seen ten or more times. This chain links TRBV7-2 with TRBJ2-6, with 13 bases identical to TRBD2. The CDR3 is 19 amino acids. J gave up 2 bases and V 5 bases, and 9 bases lay outside the gene matches. The germline gives CDR1 SGHTA, CDR2 FQGNSA. The CDR3 region is CASSLSTSGGPAGANVLTF. CDR3 DNA: TGTGCCAGCAGCCTCTCGACTAGCGGGGGGCCAGCTGGGGCCAACGTCCTGACTTTC.

V and J are TRBV11-2 and TRBJ2-5; D is ambiguous. The CDR3 consists of 15 residues. The germline V gene encodes CDR1 SGHAT and CDR2 FQNNGV. V lost 8 bases and J 1 base, leaving 17 bases between the germline ends. CDR3 in DNA: TGTGCCAGCCTACGAGGTTACGCAATCCAAGAGACCCAGTACTTC. It yields the protein CASLRGYAIQETQYF.

This clonotype was counted at least ten times. The junction shows a germline mismatch at one end, possibly a read error. CDR3 sequence (DNA): TGCGCCAGCAGCTTGACAGGCGCTGGCGAGCAGTACTTC. This encodes CASSLTGAGEQYF. The gene calls are TRBV6-5 and TRBJ2-7; a weak D match, TRBD1 (6 bases). Germline V CDR1 and CDR2: MNHEY, SVGAGI. The CDR3 runs to 13 residues.